Below, one T cell receptor (beta chain) is given with its context. The antigen is unknown. When less than 11 days of culture had elapsed, CD4+ T cells were isolated. At days 3 and 7, half of the medium was exchanged for IL-2 medium. The sample is drawn from a study of vaccination effects on CD4 cells after COVID-19. CDR3 length: 15 residues. The germline gives CDR1 LNHDA, CDR2 SQIVND (reference sequence). Trimming left V 4 bases short and J 6 bases short, with 16 bases between. Produced via immunoSEQ multiplex PCR; TCRdb's table is partial and in-frame only. The sample holds tens of thousands of clones, 70% to 85% seen once.

V is TRBV19 and J is TRBJ1-5; perhaps TRBD1 as D (6 bases). The sequence was obtained from a human donor who had a prior SARS-CoV-2 infection. Specimen: CD4+ T cells from PBMCs cultured without peptide, collected before COVID-19 vaccination. This CDR3 is CASSTYQGRFQPQHF. The CDR3 nucleotides are TGTGCCAGTAGTACTTACCAGGGGAGGTTTCAGCCCCAGCATTTT.